This T cell receptor beta chain was sequenced for a study of T cells after yellow fever vaccination. Regarding the study as a whole: Repertoires obtained by FACS sorting could include abundant clonotypes that entered as contaminants from the bulk population. It was a weaker secondary response, yet one that peaked faster, at day 5 versus 15. Reappearance after the booster was seen for most primary-vaccination clones, at more than 95% CD4 and about 90% CD8.

A 5'RACE template-switching step, the method used to make TCR cDNA, added a universal primer site and UMIs. TCRdb processed the 5' RACE reads anew with MiXCR; each CDR3 protein has one entry. Among around 350,000 distinct CDR3 sequences listed, roughly 12% were seen once. This clonotype was observed many times. Its antigen is not known. This clonotype was obtained from a man aged 18 to 35 who received the YFV17D yellow fever vaccine. Sequenced here: PBMCs, sampled on the day of the first yellow fever vaccination.

The CDR3 sequence is CASSLVRALGGDTQYF. For the CDR3, the DNA is TGTGCCAGCAGCTTAGTAAGGGCGCTAGGGGGGGATACGCAGTATTTT. The genes are TRBV7-2 and TRBJ2-3, with D perhaps matching TRBD1 or TRBD2 (6 bases each). The ends were cut back, 1 base at V and 6 bases at J, with 17 bases in the middle. Germline V gives CDR1 SGHTA, CDR2 FQGNSA. CDR3 length: 16 amino acids.